This T cell receptor (beta chain) was captured in a study of OX40 agonist ivuxolimab in advanced cancers. Generated by immunoSEQ multiplex PCR, the TCRdb table keeps only in-frame clones and is missing some. Of about 48,000 clones in the sample, more than 80% were seen once. CDR1 and CDR2 from the germline V gene are SQVTM and ANQGSEA. V lost 4 bases to trimming and J lost 2 bases, with 8 bases between them. This CDR3 spans 12 amino acids. Points from the study as a whole: Low normalized clonal expansion also occurred in some nonresponding patients.

Relative to its sample, this clone is medium-sized. The antigen remains undetermined. This clonotype was obtained from an adult with an advanced solid tumor such as melanoma, head and neck, liver or kidney cancer. Sequenced here: CD4+ or CD8+ T cells sorted from blood, sampled in a trial of the OX40 agonist ivuxolimab. V is TRBV29-1 and J is TRBJ1-2, with D tentatively TRBD1 (5 bases). The CDR3 nucleotides read TGCAGCGTTGTGTGGGGCAACTATGGCTACACCTTC. Amino acid sequence: CSVVWGNYGYTF.